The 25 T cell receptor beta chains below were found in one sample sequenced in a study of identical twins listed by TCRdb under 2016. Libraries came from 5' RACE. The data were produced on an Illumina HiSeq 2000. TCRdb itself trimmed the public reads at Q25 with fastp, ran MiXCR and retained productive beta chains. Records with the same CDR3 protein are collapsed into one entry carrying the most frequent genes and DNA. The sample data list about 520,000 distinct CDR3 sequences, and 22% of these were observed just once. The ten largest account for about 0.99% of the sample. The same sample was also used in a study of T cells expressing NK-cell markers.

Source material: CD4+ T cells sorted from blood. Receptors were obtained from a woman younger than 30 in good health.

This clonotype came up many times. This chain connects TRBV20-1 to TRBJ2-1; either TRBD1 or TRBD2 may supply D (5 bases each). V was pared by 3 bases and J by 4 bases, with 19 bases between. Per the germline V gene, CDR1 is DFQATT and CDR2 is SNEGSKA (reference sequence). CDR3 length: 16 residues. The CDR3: CSARASGADLYNEQFF. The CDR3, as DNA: TGCAGTGCTAGGGCATCCGGGGCGGATCTTTACAATGAGCAGTTCTTC.

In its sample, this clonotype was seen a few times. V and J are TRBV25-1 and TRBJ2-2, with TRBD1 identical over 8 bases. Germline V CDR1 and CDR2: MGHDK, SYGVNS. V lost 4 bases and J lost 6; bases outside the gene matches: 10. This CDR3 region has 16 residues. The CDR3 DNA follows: TGTGCCAGCAGTGTCCGGACAGGGTTCGGATCCGGGGAGCTGTTTTTT. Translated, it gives CASSVRTGFGSGELFF.

The CDR3 is CASSFGQGRNEQFF. The CDR3 region has the DNA TGTGCCAGCAGTTTTGGACAGGGGCGGAATGAGCAGTTCTTC. The rearrangement uses TRBV3-1 and TRBJ2-1, with 9 nucleotides matching TRBD1. Germline V lookup: CDR1 LGHDT, CDR2 YNNKEL (reference sequence). This CDR3 region has 14 residues. J gave up 7 bases and V 6 bases, and 7 bases lay outside the gene matches.

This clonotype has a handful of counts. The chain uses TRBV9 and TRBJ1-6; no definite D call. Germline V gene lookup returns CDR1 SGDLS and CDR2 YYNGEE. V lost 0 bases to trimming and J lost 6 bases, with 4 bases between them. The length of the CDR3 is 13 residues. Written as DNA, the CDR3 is TGTGCCAGCAGCGTAGAAGCTAATTCACCCCTCCACTTT. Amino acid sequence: CASSVEANSPLHF. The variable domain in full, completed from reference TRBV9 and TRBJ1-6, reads DSGVTQTPKHLITATGQRVTLRCSPRSGDLSVYWYQQSLDQGLQFLIQYYNGEERAKGNILERFSAQQFPDLHSELNLSSLELGDSALYFCASSVEANSPLHFGNGTRLTVT.

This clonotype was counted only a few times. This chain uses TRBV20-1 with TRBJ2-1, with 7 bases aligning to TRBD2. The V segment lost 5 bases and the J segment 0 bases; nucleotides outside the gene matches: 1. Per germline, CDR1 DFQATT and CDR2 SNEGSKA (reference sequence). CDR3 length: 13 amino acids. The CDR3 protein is CSAGGSSYNEQFF. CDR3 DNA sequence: TGCAGTGCTGGCGGGAGCTCCTACAATGAGCAGTTCTTC.

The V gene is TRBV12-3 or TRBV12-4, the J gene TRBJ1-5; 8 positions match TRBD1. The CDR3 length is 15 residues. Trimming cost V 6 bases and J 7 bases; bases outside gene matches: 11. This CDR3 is CASRKTGVEGQPQHF. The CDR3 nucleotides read TGTGCCAGCAGAAAGACAGGGGTTGAGGGACAGCCCCAGCATTTT.

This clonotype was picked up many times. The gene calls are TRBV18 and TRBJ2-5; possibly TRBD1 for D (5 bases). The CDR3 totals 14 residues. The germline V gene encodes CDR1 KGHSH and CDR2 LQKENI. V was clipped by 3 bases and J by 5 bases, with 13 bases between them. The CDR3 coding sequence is TGTGCCAGCTCACCTCAGGGTAGTCGGGAGACCCAGTACTTC. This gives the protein CASSPQGSRETQYF.

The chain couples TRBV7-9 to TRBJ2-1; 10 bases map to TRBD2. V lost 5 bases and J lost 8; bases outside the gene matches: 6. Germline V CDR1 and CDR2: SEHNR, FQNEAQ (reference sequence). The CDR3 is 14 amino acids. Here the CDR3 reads CASSLSGGADEQFF. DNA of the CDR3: TGTGCCAGCAGCCTCAGCGGGGGGGCTGATGAGCAGTTCTTC.

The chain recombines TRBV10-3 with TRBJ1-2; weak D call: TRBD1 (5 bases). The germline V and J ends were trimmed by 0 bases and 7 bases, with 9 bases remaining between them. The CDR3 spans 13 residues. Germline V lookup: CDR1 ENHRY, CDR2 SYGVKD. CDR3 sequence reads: CAISESMGRGYTF. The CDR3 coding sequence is TGTGCCATCAGTGAGTCCATGGGGCGTGGCTACACCTTC.

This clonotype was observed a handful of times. CDR3 in DNA: TGTGCCAGCAGCCCGGACATGTCCTCGCACGATGAGCAGTTCTTC. The encoded protein is CASSPDMSSHDEQFF. The chain has TRBV7-2 and TRBJ2-1; D possibly corresponds to TRBD1 (5 bases). CDR1 and CDR2 from the germline V gene are SGHTA and FQGNSA. Trimming removed 5 bases from V and 8 bases from J, with 19 bases in between. This CDR3 region has 15 residues.

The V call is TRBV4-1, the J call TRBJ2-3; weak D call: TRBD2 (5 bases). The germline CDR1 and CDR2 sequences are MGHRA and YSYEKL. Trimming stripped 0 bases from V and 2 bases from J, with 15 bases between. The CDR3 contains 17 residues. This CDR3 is CASSQDAASLDTDTQYF. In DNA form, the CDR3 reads TGCGCCAGCAGCCAAGATGCGGCTAGCCTCGACACAGATACGCAGTATTTT.

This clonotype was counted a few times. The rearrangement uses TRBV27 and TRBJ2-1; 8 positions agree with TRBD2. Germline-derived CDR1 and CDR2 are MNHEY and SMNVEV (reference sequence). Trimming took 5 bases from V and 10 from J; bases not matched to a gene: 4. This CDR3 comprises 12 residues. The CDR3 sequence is CASSPRLAEQFF. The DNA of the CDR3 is TGTGCCAGCAGTCCCCGACTAGCGGAGCAGTTCTTC.

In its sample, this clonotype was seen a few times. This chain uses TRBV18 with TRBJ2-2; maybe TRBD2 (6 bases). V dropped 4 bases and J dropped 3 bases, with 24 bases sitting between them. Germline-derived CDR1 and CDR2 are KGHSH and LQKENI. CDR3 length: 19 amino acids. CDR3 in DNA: TGTGCCAGCTCACGAACAATCGGGCGAATAGGAGGGCACACCGGGGAGCTGTTTTTT. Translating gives CASSRTIGRIGGHTGELFF.

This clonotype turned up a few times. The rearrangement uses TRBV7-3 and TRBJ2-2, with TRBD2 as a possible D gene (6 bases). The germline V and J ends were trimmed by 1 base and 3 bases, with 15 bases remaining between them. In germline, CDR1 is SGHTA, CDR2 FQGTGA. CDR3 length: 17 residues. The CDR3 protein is CASSLIASGEYTGELFF. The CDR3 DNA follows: TGTGCCAGCAGCTTAATAGCGTCGGGGGAGTACACCGGGGAGCTGTTTTTT.

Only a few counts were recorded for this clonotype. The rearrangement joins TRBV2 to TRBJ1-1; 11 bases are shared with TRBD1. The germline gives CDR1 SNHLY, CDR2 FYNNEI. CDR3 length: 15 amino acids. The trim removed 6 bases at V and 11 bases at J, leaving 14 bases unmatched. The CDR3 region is CASRDGRTGGGVAFF. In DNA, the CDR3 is TGTGCCAGCAGGGATGGGAGGACAGGGGGCGGCGTGGCTTTCTTT. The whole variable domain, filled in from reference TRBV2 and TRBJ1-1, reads EPEVTQTPSHQVTQMGQEVILRCVPISNHLYFYWYRQILGQKVEFLVSFYNNEISEKSEIFDDQFSVERPDGSNFTLKIRSTKLEDSAMYFCASRDGRTGGGVAFFGQGTRLTVV.

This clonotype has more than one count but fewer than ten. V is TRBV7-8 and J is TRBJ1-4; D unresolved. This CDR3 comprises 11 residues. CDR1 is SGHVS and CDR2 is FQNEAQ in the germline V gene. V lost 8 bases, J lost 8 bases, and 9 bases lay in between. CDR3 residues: CASGGGEKLFF. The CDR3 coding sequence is TGTGCCAGCGGAGGTGGAGAAAAACTGTTTTTT. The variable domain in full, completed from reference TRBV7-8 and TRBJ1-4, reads GAGVSQSPRYKVAKRGQDVALRCDPISGHVSLFWYQQALGQGPEFLTYFQNEAQLDKSGLPSDRFFAERPEGSVSTLKIQRTQQEDSAVYLCASGGGEKLFFGSGTQLSVL.

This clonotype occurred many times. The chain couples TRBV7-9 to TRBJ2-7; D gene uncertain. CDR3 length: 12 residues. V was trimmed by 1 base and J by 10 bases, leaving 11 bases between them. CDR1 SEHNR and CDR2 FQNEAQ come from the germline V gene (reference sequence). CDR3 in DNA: TGTGCCAGCAGCTTAGACCTCCCCAAACAGTACTTC. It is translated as CASSLDLPKQYF.

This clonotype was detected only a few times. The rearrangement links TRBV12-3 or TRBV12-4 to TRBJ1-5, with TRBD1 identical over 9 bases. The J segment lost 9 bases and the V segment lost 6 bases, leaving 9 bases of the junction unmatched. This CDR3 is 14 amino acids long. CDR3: CASRQQGAGAPQHF. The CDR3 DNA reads TGTGCCAGCAGACAACAGGGGGCCGGGGCGCCCCAGCATTTT.

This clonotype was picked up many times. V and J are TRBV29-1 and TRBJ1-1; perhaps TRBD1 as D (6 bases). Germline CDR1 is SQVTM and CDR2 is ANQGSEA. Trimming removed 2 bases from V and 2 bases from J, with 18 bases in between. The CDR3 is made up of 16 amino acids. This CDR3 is CSVETGAGIFNTEAFF. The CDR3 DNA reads TGCAGCGTTGAAACGGGGGCAGGGATTTTTAACACTGAAGCTTTCTTT.

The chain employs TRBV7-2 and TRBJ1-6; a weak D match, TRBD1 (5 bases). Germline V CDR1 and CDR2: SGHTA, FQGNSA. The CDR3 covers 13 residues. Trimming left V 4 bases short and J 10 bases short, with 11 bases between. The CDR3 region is CASSSQWDSPLHF. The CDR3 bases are TGTGCCAGCAGCTCCCAGTGGGACTCACCCCTCCACTTT.

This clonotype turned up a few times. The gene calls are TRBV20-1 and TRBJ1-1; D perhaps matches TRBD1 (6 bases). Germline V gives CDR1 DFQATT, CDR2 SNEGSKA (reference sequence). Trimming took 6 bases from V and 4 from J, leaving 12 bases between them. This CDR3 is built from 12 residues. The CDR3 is CSATYRVTEAFF. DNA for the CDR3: TGCAGTGCCACATACAGGGTCACTGAAGCTTTCTTT.

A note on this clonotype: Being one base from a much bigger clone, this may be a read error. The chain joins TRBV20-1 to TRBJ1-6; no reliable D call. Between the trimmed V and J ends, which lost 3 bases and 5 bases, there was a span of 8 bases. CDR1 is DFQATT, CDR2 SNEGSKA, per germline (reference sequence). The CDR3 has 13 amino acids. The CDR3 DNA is TGCAGTGCTAGGACATGGCATAATTCACCCCTCCACTTT. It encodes CSARTWHNSPLHF.

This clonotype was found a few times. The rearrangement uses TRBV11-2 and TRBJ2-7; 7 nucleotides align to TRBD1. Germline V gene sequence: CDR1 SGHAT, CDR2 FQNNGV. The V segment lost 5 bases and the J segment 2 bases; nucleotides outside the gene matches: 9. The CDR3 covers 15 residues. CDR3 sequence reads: CASSGNRGLTYEQYF. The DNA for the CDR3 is TGTGCCAGCAGCGGGAACAGGGGATTAACCTACGAGCAGTACTTC.

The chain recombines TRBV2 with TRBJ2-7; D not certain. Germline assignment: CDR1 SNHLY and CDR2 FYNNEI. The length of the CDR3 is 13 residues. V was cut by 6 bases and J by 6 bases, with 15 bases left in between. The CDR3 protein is CASRIADVGEQYF. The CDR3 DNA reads TGTGCCAGCAGGATAGCTGACGTTGGCGAGCAGTACTTC.

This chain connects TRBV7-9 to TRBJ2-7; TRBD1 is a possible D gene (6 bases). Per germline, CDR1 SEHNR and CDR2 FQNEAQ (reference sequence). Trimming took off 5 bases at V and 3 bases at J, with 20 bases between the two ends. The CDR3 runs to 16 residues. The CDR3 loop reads CASSRSLGQQFYEQYF. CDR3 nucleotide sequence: TGTGCCAGCAGCCGGAGTCTCGGACAGCAGTTCTACGAGCAGTACTTC.